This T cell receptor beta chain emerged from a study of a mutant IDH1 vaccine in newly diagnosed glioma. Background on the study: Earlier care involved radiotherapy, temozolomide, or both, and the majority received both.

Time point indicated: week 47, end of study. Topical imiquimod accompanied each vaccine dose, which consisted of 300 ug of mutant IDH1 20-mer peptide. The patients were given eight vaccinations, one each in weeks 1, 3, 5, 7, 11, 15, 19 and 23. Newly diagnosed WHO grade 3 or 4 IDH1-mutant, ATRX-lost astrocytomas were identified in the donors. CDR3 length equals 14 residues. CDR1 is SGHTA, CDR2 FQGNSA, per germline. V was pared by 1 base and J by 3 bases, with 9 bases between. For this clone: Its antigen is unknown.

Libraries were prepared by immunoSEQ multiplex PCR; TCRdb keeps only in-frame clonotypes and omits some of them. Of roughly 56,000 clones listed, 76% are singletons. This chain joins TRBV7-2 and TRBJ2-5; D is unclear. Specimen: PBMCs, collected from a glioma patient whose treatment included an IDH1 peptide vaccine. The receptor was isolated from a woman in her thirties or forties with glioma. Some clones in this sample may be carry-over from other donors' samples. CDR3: CASSLGASEETQYF. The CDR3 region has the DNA TGTGCCAGCAGCTTAGGAGCATCCGAAGAGACCCAGTACTTC. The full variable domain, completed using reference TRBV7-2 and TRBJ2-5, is GAGVSQSPSNKVTEKGKDVELRCDPISGHTALYWYRQSLGQGLEFLIYFQGNSAPDKSGLPSDRFSAERTGGSVSTLTIQRTQQEDSAVYLCASSLGASEETQYFGPGTRLLVL.